The 8 T cell receptor beta chains below were found in one sample sequenced in a study of human T cells and chemical hapten exposure. Regarding time point: pre-sensitization, week 0. Treatment of the sample: therapeutic diphenylcyclopropenone sensitization with weekly scalp DPC. Unfractionated whole blood yielded total RNA. TCRdb called the RACE reads again in MiXCR, with one record for every CDR3 protein. The sample records tens of thousands of distinct CDR3 sequences, approximately 10% being singletons. The sample here was whole blood, taken in connection with sensitization to the hapten diphenylcyclopropenone (DPC). The receptors here all came from a woman between 25 and 40 years old with alopecia areata. Some clones in this sample may be carry-over from other donors' samples.

This clonotype turned up a few times. The J gene is TRBJ1-2, the V gene TRBV7-3; D is unresolved. The CDR3 runs to 13 residues. V was cut by 4 bases and J by 12 bases, with 18 bases left in between. Germline V CDR1 and CDR2: SGHTA, FQGTGA. The CDR3 DNA follows: TGTGCCAGCAGCTCACAAACTGGGGAAGGCGACACCTTC. Its protein is CASSSQTGEGDTF.

Written as DNA, the CDR3 is TGTGTCAGTTCTATGAACACTGAAGCTTTCTTT. Protein sequence: CVSSMNTEAFF. This chain links TRBV6-2 or TRBV6-3 with TRBJ1-1; D is uncertain. There are 11 residues in the CDR3. CDR1 is MNHEY, CDR2 SVGEGT, per germline.

This clonotype appeared a few times. V and J are TRBV25-1 and TRBJ1-4; TRBD1 aligns across 8 bases. V gave up 4 bases and J gave up 8 bases; unmatched junction bases: 6. Germline values: CDR1 MGHDK, CDR2 SYGVNS. The CDR3 is made up of 14 amino acids. The CDR3 reads CASSGTGLWEKLFF. For the CDR3, the DNA is TGTGCCAGCAGTGGGACAGGGCTTTGGGAAAAACTGTTTTTT.

This clonotype came up a few times. The rearrangement joins TRBV7-3 to TRBJ2-5, with D perhaps being TRBD1 or TRBD2 (5 bases each). This CDR3 has 13 residues. Trimming took off 5 bases at V and 7 bases at J, with 14 bases between the two ends. CDR1 is SGHTA and CDR2 is FQGTGA in the germline V gene. The CDR3: CASSATGPMTQYF. The CDR3 DNA is TGTGCCAGCAGCGCAACGGGACCCATGACCCAGTACTTC. Combining the CDR3 with reference TRBV7-3 and TRBJ2-5 gives the whole variable domain GAGVSQTPSNKVTEKGKYVELRCDPISGHTALYWYRQSLGQGPEFLIYFQGTGAADDSGLPNDRFFAVRPEGSVSTLKIQRTERGDSAVYLCASSATGPMTQYFGPGTRLLVL.

There are a few counts of this clonotype. The chain is built from TRBV29-1 and TRBJ2-7; 11 nucleotides match TRBD1. CDR3 length equals 13 residues. Germline trimming cut 4 bases from V and 4 bases from J; bases unmatched to any gene: 3. Germline CDR1 and CDR2: SQVTM and ANQGSEA. In DNA, the CDR3 is TGCAGCGTTGGGACAGGGGGCTGGTACGAGCAGTACTTC. This sequence encodes CSVGTGGWYEQYF.

The chain is built from TRBV6-2 or TRBV6-3 and TRBJ1-1; TRBD1 aligns across 7 bases. This CDR3 region has 15 residues. Per the germline V gene, CDR1 is MNHEY and CDR2 is SVGEGT. V gave up 5 bases and J gave up 5 bases; unmatched junction bases: 11. The chain's CDR3 is CASSPEGARITEAFF. CDR3 in DNA: TGTGCCAGCAGTCCAGAGGGGGCGCGAATTACTGAAGCTTTCTTT.

This clonotype was counted only a few times. The chain employs TRBV6-5 and TRBJ1-5; D ambiguous. Germline CDR1 is MNHEY and CDR2 is SVGAGI. Trimming removed 6 bases at V and 7 bases at J, with 10 bases between. This CDR3 has 12 residues. The CDR3 region is CASRIQGQPQHF. The DNA of the CDR3 is TGTGCCAGCAGGATACAAGGGCAGCCCCAGCATTTT.

The chain uses TRBV20-1 and TRBJ2-3; no firm D call. The CDR3 is 14 amino acids. V was cut by 5 bases and J by 0 bases, with 12 bases left in between. CDR1 is DFQATT and CDR2 is SNEGSKA in the germline V gene (reference sequence). CDR3 loop: CSALQQTSTDTQYF. For the CDR3, the DNA is TGCAGTGCTTTACAGCAAACTAGCACAGATACGCAGTATTTT.